This T cell receptor beta chain emerged from a study of blood T cells in healthy people across ages (dated by TCRdb to about 2015). Regarding the research as a whole: In model experiments, roughly one uniquely barcoded TCR beta cDNA molecule per two T cells was captured by template switching. Using deep sequencing normalized with unique cDNA molecular identifiers, the study measured how TCR beta repertoire diversity changes with age. The donors were divided into four age groups: young (average approximately 15 years), middle-aged (about 41), aged (approximately 64) and long-lived (around 87). To avoid experimental bias, donors of different ages were randomly spread across the sequencing lanes. The study analyzed two additional independent replicas of 1 million unique cDNA reads from the same blood draw for two donors, one aged 18 to 30 and one aged 80 or older.

The research as a whole found: As age increased, observed TCR beta diversity per million T cells dropped in a roughly linear way, and a significant reduction was already evident by age about 40. Bulk unsorted PBMC profiling prevented conclusive comparison of naive and antigen-experienced compartments. Compared with the aged group, the long-lived group had more naive CD4+ T cells, fewer expanded clones and increased TCR diversity, suggesting age selection. Total diversity estimates from one million sequenced T cells were considered lower bounds and underestimates. The CMV infection status of donors was not known, potentially confounding age-related changes in expanded clonotypes. There was a strong correlation between observed TCR beta diversity and the percentage of naive T cells measured by flow cytometry.

Systemically healthy Caucasian individuals from Russia, roughly 40 in total and aged roughly 6 to 100 years, were included as donors. Each donor gave 8 to 10 milliliters of peripheral blood, drawn into EDTA-treated Vacutainer tubes. Ficoll-Paque density-gradient centrifugation was used to isolate PBMCs, with at least 6.5 million per sample. Total RNA was extracted from PBMCs with Trizol reagent, with at least 6 micrograms obtained per sample. Naive CD45RAhigh/CD27high T cell percentages were measured by flow cytometry on a PBMC aliquot from every donor. Regarding this clonotype: Its antigen is unknown. The record has no base qualities; no much larger clone is one base away.

Libraries were constructed by 5' RACE. TCRdb shows the sequencer as Illumina HiSeq 2500. A second roughly 6 to 12 cycle PCR used a sample-barcoded 5' primer and a J-beta primer mix. Each TCR beta cDNA molecule received a unique molecular identifier from a template-switch 5' adaptor carrying 12 random nucleotides. Each sample yielded at least 3 million CDR3-containing paired-end reads. First-strand cDNA was synthesized from all RNA with the Mint cDNA synthesis kit, primed by a TRBC-specific oligonucleotide. Following uracil-DNA glycosylase treatment, all cDNA underwent a first 18-cycle PCR with the universal primers M1SS and BC2_uni_R. Per the source publication's procedure: For normalization, 1 million high-quality reads, each with a distinct molecular identifier, were randomly selected from each sample. Instead of being binned into consensus sequences, reads with shared molecular identifiers were discarded. MiTCR, with a Q25 quality threshold and the strictest error-elimination algorithm, was used for CDR3 identification, clonotype clustering and error correction. Lower-bound total TCR beta diversity was estimated with a nonparametric unseen species model using Euler transformation. TCRdb redid the processing of the public reads, applying fastp at Q25 and MiXCR, and retained in-frame beta chains. Merged by CDR3 protein, the rows form single entries marked with the most common genes and DNA. Clone size and V and J calls follow TCRdb, not the original study. This sample holds 1.5 million to 2 million distinct CDR3 sequences; 25% to 30% were observed only once. More than 6% of the sample goes to the ten largest clones.

Measured from the cysteine to the phenylalanine, the CDR3 is 13 residues long. The sequence is cut down to CDR3 DNA, 39 bases in frame from base 1. V is reduced by 7 bases and J by 4 bases, leaving a spacing of 13 bases between them. The germline V gene provides CDR1 SNHLY and CDR2 FYNNEI. This chain is built from TRBV2 and TRBJ2-5, and possibly TRBD2, on 6 matching bases. The sample comprised blood. The TCR comes from a woman aged 25-40 years in good health. The CDR3 region has the sequence CASMGEVGETQYF. The DNA is as follows: TGTGCCAGCATGGGGGAGGTGGGAGAGACCCAGTACTTC.